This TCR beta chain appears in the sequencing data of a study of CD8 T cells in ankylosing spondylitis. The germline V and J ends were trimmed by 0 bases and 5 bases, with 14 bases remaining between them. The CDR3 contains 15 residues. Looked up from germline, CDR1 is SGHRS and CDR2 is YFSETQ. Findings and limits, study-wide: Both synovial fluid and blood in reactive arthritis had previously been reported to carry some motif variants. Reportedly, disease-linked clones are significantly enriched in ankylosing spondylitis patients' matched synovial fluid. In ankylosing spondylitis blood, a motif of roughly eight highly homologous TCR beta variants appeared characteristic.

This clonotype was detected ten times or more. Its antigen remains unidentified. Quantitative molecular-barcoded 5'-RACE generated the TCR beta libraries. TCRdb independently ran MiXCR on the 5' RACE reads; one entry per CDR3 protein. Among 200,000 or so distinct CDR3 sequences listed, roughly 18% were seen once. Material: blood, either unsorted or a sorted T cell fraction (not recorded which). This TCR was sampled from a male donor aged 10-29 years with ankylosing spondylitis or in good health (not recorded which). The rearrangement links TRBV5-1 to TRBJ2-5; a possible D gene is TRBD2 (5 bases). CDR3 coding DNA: TGCGCCAGCAGCTTGGTCGGGGTTCTGAGGGAGACCCAGTACTTC. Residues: CASSLVGVLRETQYF.